The 13 T cell receptor beta chains in this list originate from one sample, sequenced in a study of T cell responses to AZD1222 COVID-19 vaccine. Sequenced by immunoSEQ multiplex PCR; TCRdb stores in-frame clones only, minus some. The repertoire consists of 200,000 or so clones, with more than 75% occurring once and the leading ten covering roughly 0.99%. The sample in question was peripheral blood, obtained on day 0 of AZD1222 vaccination. The receptors here all came from an adult in good health.

The chain uses TRBV7-6 and TRBJ2-7, with TRBD2 matching over 8 bases. Losses at the gene ends were 1 base for V and 2 bases for J; bases not matched to a gene: 4. The germline V gene has CDR1 SGHVS and CDR2 FNYEAQ. CDR3 size: 15 residues. The CDR3, as DNA: TGTGCCAGCAGCTTAGGGGCGGGGGGACCCTACGAGCAGTACTTC. It encodes CASSLGAGGPYEQYF.

This clone appeared once. The chain has TRBV9 and TRBJ2-1; D is possibly TRBD2 (6 bases). With 0 bases removed from V and 6 bases from J, the gap between germline ends came to 16 bases. Germline V gives CDR1 SGDLS, CDR2 YYNGEE. The CDR3 spans 16 residues. This CDR3 reads CASSVVAGPISNEQFF. The CDR3 region has the DNA TGTGCCAGCAGCGTAGTCGCGGGGCCCATAAGCAATGAGCAGTTCTTC.

Only one count was recorded for this clone. The V call is TRBV19, the J call TRBJ2-1; D perhaps matches TRBD2 (6 bases). Trimming removed 1 base at V and 4 bases at J, with 8 bases between. The CDR3 is 14 residues long. Germline values: CDR1 LNHDA, CDR2 SQIVND (reference sequence). In nucleotides, the CDR3 is TGTGCCAGTAGTATAGTAGCGGCTTACAATGAGCAGTTCTTC. As protein: CASSIVAAYNEQFF.

The chain is built from TRBV4-3 and TRBJ2-5; either TRBD1 or TRBD2 may fit D (5 bases each). The CDR3 is 15 residues long. The V and J ends lost 0 bases and 2 bases respectively, with 10 bases between them. CDR1 LGHNA and CDR2 YSLEER come from the germline V gene. The DNA of the CDR3 is TGCGCCAGCAGCCAAGAAAGAGGGGCACAAGAGACCCAGTACTTC. This encodes CASSQERGAQETQYF.

J is TRBJ2-1 and V is TRBV5-8; 7 nucleotides align to TRBD1. This CDR3 contains 16 residues. Germline loops: CDR1 SGHTS, CDR2 YDEGEE. The V segment lost 3 bases and the J segment 4 bases; nucleotides outside the gene matches: 10. CDR3 coding DNA: TGTGCCAGCAGCTATTCTTGGGACAGAACTTACAATGAGCAGTTCTTC. Its translation: CASSYSWDRTYNEQFF. The whole variable domain, remainder taken from reference TRBV5-8 and TRBJ2-1, is EAGVTQSPTHLIKTRGQQATLRCSPISGHTSVYWYQQALGLGLQFLLWYDEGEERNRGNFPPRFSGRQFPNYSSELNVNALELEDSALYLCASSYSWDRTYNEQFFGPGTRLTVL.

The V and J genes are TRBV7-8 and TRBJ1-1; possibly TRBD1 for D (5 bases). V was pared by 1 base and J by 3 bases, with 12 bases between. CDR3 length: 15 amino acids. Germline CDR1 and CDR2: SGHVS and FQNEAQ. CDR3 sequence reads: CASSLGGRVYTEAFF. The CDR3 bases are TGTGCCAGCAGCTTAGGGGGACGGGTGTACACTGAAGCTTTCTTT.

V gene TRBV3-1 (or the pseudogene TRBV3-2) combines with J gene TRBJ2-2; 8 bases align to TRBD2. The CDR3 is 17 residues long. V shed 0 bases and J 3 bases; nucleotides not matched to a gene: 6. CDR1 and CDR2 (germline): LGHDT, YNNKEL (reference sequence). The CDR3 is CASSQDSAGGYTGELFF. As DNA, the CDR3 is TGTGCCAGCAGCCAAGACTCGGCGGGAGGTTACACCGGGGAGCTGTTTTTT.

The J gene is TRBJ2-3, the V gene TRBV11-1; 9 nucleotides agree with TRBD1. J lost 3 bases, V lost 4 bases, and 8 bases had no gene match. The CDR3 extends over 16 amino acids. Per the germline V gene, CDR1 is SGHAT and CDR2 is FQDESV (reference sequence). The CDR3 nucleotides are TGTGCCAGCAGCTACAGACAGGGGGAATTTACAGATACGCAGTATTTT. It yields the protein CASSYRQGEFTDTQYF.

The CDR3 sequence is CASSPEAATGQGEAFF. DNA of the CDR3: TGTGCCAGCAGCCCCGAGGCCGCTACAGGACAGGGAGAAGCTTTCTTT. This chain connects TRBV13 to TRBJ1-1; 8 bases align to TRBD1. Germline-derived CDR1 and CDR2 are PRHDT and FYEKMQ (reference sequence). The ends lost 5 bases at V and 8 bases at J; junction bases unmatched: 16. The CDR3 is made up of 16 amino acids.

The V gene is TRBV3-1 (or the pseudogene TRBV3-2), the J gene TRBJ2-3; TRBD2 aligns across 13 bases. V gave up 4 bases and J gave up 5 bases; unmatched junction bases: 3. This CDR3 has 15 amino acids. Germline assignment: CDR1 LGHDT and CDR2 YNNKEL (reference sequence). CDR3 protein: CASSLGLAGRDTQYF. CDR3 in DNA: TGTGCCAGCAGCCTGGGACTAGCGGGGAGAGATACGCAGTATTTT.

This chain uses TRBV11-2 with TRBJ2-7; the D gene is possibly TRBD2 (6 bases). The ends were cut back, 5 bases at V and 9 bases at J, with 20 bases in the middle. Germline CDR1 and CDR2: SGHAT and FQNNGV. This CDR3 is built from 14 residues. The CDR3 is CASSLRTETRSQYF. The CDR3 region has the DNA TGTGCCAGCAGCCTGCGGACCGAGACTAGGTCGCAGTACTTC.

CDR3 amino acids: CASSDPGQGSYEQYF. The CDR3 region has the DNA TGTGCCAGCAGTGACCCGGGACAGGGGTCCTACGAGCAGTACTTC. The chain uses TRBV25-1 and TRBJ2-7, with TRBD1 matching over 10 bases. V gave up 3 bases and J gave up 1 base; unmatched junction bases: 3. CDR3 length: 15 residues. From germline, CDR1 is MGHDK and CDR2 SYGVNS.

This clone was seen just once. The chain joins TRBV4-3 to TRBJ2-1, with a weak D call TRBD2 (6 bases). Germline V gene lookup returns CDR1 LGHNA and CDR2 YSLEER. CDR3 length equals 14 residues. Between the trimmed V and J ends, which lost 5 bases and 4 bases, there was a span of 12 bases. The CDR3, as DNA: TGCGCCAGCAGCGGAGGGGCCGCATACAATGAGCAGTTCTTC. Translated, it gives CASSGGAAYNEQFF.